This T cell receptor beta chain comes out of a study of response to subunit inactivated influenza vaccine. From the RT-PCR reads, TCRdb called clonotypes with MiXCR, one entry per CDR3 protein. The sample lists just under 550,000 distinct CDR3 sequences, around 21% occurring once. V gave up 8 bases and J gave up 5 bases, with 18 bases separating them. The germline gives CDR1 MNHEY, CDR2 SVGEGT. This CDR3 is built from 15 residues. The same specimen was also included in a second study, on T cells expressing NK-cell markers. From that study: With UMIs, 5'RACE template switching was used to make TCR beta cDNA.

This TCR derives from a middle-aged man who received an inactivated influenza vaccine. The V gene is TRBV6-2 or TRBV6-3, the J gene TRBJ2-2; possible D gene TRBD1, 6 bases. The sample was CD4+ T cells sorted from PBMCs, taken 11 to 12 days after vaccination. The CDR3 is CASGGQLPKTGELFF. The CDR3 region has the DNA TGTGCCAGCGGGGGACAACTACCTAAAACCGGGGAGCTGTTTTTT.